This T cell receptor (beta chain) emerged from a study of T cells in Graves' hyperthyroidism and ophthalmopathy. Study overall: The authors collected peripheral blood at initial diagnosis, before any treatment.

The CDR3 is 13 residues long. Germline V gene sequence: CDR1 LGHDT, CDR2 YNNKEL (reference sequence). The V end was cut by 4 bases, the J end by 11 bases, with 17 bases between. From RNA transcripts, TCR beta CDR3 regions were amplified. The TCR CDR3 first-round RT-PCR relied on the HTBI primer set. One entry per CDR3 protein results from TCRdb running MiXCR on the multiplex PCR reads. This table holds more than 350,000 distinct CDR3 sequences, 13% to 15% found once. Uncontrolled infection, other autoimmune disease, pregnancy or lactation barred patients from enrollment. It was 8 to 10 ml of fresh peripheral blood that supplied the PBMCs. General study points: The majority of expanded thyroid clonotypes above 0.001 also appeared in blood.

Comment on this clonotype: Its antigen is currently unknown.

The clonotype originates from a woman aged 55-70 years with Graves' ophthalmopathy. The specimen was blood. The genes are TRBV3-1 and TRBJ1-1; D gene uncertain. The CDR3 DNA reads TGTGCCAGCAGCCCACGGACTACGGTGACGGCTTTCTTT. Translation: CASSPRTTVTAFF.